One sample yielded the 17 T cell receptor beta chains listed below, sequenced in a study of blood T cell repertoires in COVID-19. TCRdb's copy holds only in-frame clones and misses some; the assay was immunoSEQ multiplex PCR. The sample has roughly 87,000 clones; around 86% are singletons. Input material: peripheral blood. These receptors were collected from a human donor in a cohort sampled during active COVID-19.

The chain uses TRBV6-2 or TRBV6-3 and TRBJ2-7; the D gene is possibly TRBD1 (6 bases). V dropped 5 bases and J dropped 3 bases, with 8 bases sitting between them. The CDR3 runs to 12 residues. Germline-derived CDR1 and CDR2 are MNHEY and SVGEGT. The CDR3 nucleotides are TGTGCCAGCAGTACGGACAGCTACGAGCAGTACTTC. It translates to CASSTDSYEQYF.

The chain is built from TRBV7-2 and TRBJ2-1; 7 positions agree with TRBD2. Looked up from germline, CDR1 is SGHTA and CDR2 is FQGNSA. The CDR3 runs 15 residues. After removal of 5 bases from V and 2 bases from J, the junction contained 6 bases not matched to a gene. The CDR3 is CASSRGLGAYNEQFF. For the CDR3, the DNA is TGTGCCAGCAGCCGTGGACTAGGGGCCTACAATGAGCAGTTCTTC.

This chain links TRBV10-2 with TRBJ1-2, with TRBD1 matching 8 bases. Per germline, CDR1 WSHSY and CDR2 SAAADI. The CDR3 runs to 16 residues. The V gene end was trimmed by 7 bases and the J gene end by 0 bases; junction bases not matched to a gene: 10. The CDR3 nucleotides read TGCGCCAGCAACTCCGGGACAGGTTATCCTAACTATGGCTACACCTTC. Translating gives CASNSGTGYPNYGYTF.

The chain carries TRBV7-2 and TRBJ2-7; D is uncertain. Trimming left V 5 bases short and J 0 bases short, with 20 bases between. This CDR3 region has 17 residues. Germline assignment: CDR1 SGHTA and CDR2 FQGNSA. The CDR3 DNA sequence: TGTGCCAGCAGCGCAAAGGTCGAGCGAAGGAGCTCCTACGAGCAGTACTTC. Protein product: CASSAKVERRSSYEQYF.

The gene calls are TRBV28 and TRBJ2-1; 9 bases are a match to TRBD2. The CDR3 covers 18 residues. CDR1 and CDR2 (germline): MDHEN, SYDVKM. Trimming at V came to 3 bases and at J to 6 bases, leaving 15 bases not matched to a gene. Here the CDR3 reads CASSLIDLAGSRLNEQFF. Here the CDR3 DNA reads TGTGCCAGCAGTTTGATAGATCTAGCGGGATCCCGCCTCAATGAGCAGTTCTTC.

The rearrangement links TRBV9 to TRBJ1-6; TRBD1 matches 12 bases. CDR1 is SGDLS, CDR2 YYNGEE, per germline. The CDR3 has 17 residues. The V gene end was trimmed by 4 bases and the J gene end by 4 bases; junction bases not matched to a gene: 6. The CDR3 sequence: CASSNPGQGAYNSPLHF. The CDR3 nucleotides read TGTGCCAGCAGCAACCCGGGACAGGGGGCTTATAATTCACCCCTCCACTTT.

The chain employs TRBV13 and TRBJ1-6; 11 bases are a match to TRBD1. The germline V gene has CDR1 PRHDT and CDR2 FYEKMQ (reference sequence). CDR3 size: 15 residues. J lost 7 bases, V lost 5 bases, and 4 bases had no gene match. The CDR3 sequence: CASSSRDRGNSPLHF. Here the CDR3 DNA reads TGTGCCAGCAGCAGCCGGGACAGGGGGAATTCACCCCTCCACTTT.

The V gene is TRBV29-1, the J gene TRBJ2-5, with a possible D match to TRBD2 (6 bases). Trimming took off 5 bases at V and 2 bases at J, with 12 bases between the two ends. Germline V gives CDR1 SQVTM, CDR2 ANQGSEA. The CDR3 extends over 13 amino acids. Here the CDR3 reads CSVFLALQETQYF. CDR3 DNA: TGCAGCGTTTTCCTAGCGTTACAAGAGACCCAGTACTTC.

V is TRBV7-2 and J is TRBJ2-3; perhaps TRBD1 as D (7 bases). The CDR3 consists of 18 residues. Germline assignment: CDR1 SGHTA and CDR2 FQGNSA. V lost 1 base, J lost 2 bases, and 19 bases lay in between. CDR3 DNA: TGTGCCAGCAGCTTAGTAGGGGGGACAGAGTTAAACACAGATACGCAGTATTTT. Its protein product is CASSLVGGTELNTDTQYF. Full variable domain (outside the CDR3, taken from reference TRBV7-2 and TRBJ2-3): GAGVSQSPSNKVTEKGKDVELRCDPISGHTALYWYRQSLGQGLEFLIYFQGNSAPDKSGLPSDRFSAERTGGSVSTLTIQRTQQEDSAVYLCASSLVGGTELNTDTQYFGPGTRLTVL.

The chain links TRBV2 to TRBJ2-1; 7 bases agree with TRBD1. This CDR3 region has 13 residues. Germline CDR1 is SNHLY and CDR2 is FYNNEI. The V gene end was trimmed by 5 bases and the J gene end by 7 bases; junction bases not matched to a gene: 5. CDR3 sequence: CASSLQGTNEQFF. Written as DNA, the CDR3 is TGTGCCAGCAGTTTACAGGGGACAAATGAGCAGTTCTTC. The entire variable domain, with the rest obtained from reference TRBV2 and TRBJ2-1, is as follows: EPEVTQTPSHQVTQMGQEVILRCVPISNHLYFYWYRQILGQKVEFLVSFYNNEISEKSEIFDDQFSVERPDGSNFTLKIRSTKLEDSAMYFCASSLQGTNEQFFGPGTRLTVL.

In DNA form, the CDR3 reads TGTGCCAGCAGTCGGTCGGAGGCCACTGGCTACACCTTC. This encodes CASSRSEATGYTF. The rearrangement links TRBV6-5 to TRBJ1-2; D is unresolved. Germline CDR1 MNHEY, CDR2 SVGAGI. Trimming stripped 5 bases from V and 7 bases from J, with 14 bases between. CDR3 length equals 13 residues.

V usage is TRBV5-4 and J usage is TRBJ2-1; 7 positions match TRBD1. The CDR3 is 15 amino acids. The germline V gene encodes CDR1 SGHNT and CDR2 YYREEE (reference sequence). V shed 2 bases, J shed 4 bases, and the junction held 6 bases outside the gene matches. The CDR3 DNA is TGTGCCAGCAGCTTAGGGGACAGAAGTTACAATGAGCAGTTCTTC. Translation: CASSLGDRSYNEQFF.

The chain joins TRBV19 to TRBJ2-1; 8 bases match TRBD2. Germline V gene sequence: CDR1 LNHDA, CDR2 SQIVND (reference sequence). CDR3 length: 15 residues. Trimming took 6 bases from V and 3 from J; bases not matched to a gene: 7. The CDR3 DNA follows: TGTGCCAGTAGCGGTAGCGGGATACTCTACAATGAGCAGTTCTTC. Its protein product is CASSGSGILYNEQFF.

This clone was picked up one time. The rearrangement links TRBV11-2 to TRBJ2-5; no firm D call. CDR3 length: 15 amino acids. The V and J ends lost 1 base and 3 bases respectively, with 12 bases between them. The germline gives CDR1 SGHAT, CDR2 FQNNGV. The CDR3 coding sequence is TGTGCCAGCAGCTTAGTTGCCAGGTCGGAAGAGACCCAGTACTTC. The encoded protein is CASSLVARSEETQYF.

This chain uses TRBV7-6 with TRBJ1-1; no definite D call. Trimming removed 1 base from V and 1 base from J, with 10 bases in between. Germline CDR1 reads SGHVS; CDR2 reads FNYEAQ. CDR3 size: 15 residues. CDR3 DNA: TGTGCCAGCAGCTTAGTTAGTCAGGCGAACACTGAAGCTTTCTTT. Encoded protein: CASSLVSQANTEAFF.

The CDR3 loop is CASSSGRGRANYGYTF. For the CDR3, the DNA is TGTGCCAGCAGTTCAGGACGGGGAAGAGCTAACTATGGCTACACCTTC. The rearrangement joins TRBV3-1 (or the pseudogene TRBV3-2) to TRBJ1-2, with D unresolved. The germline CDR1 and CDR2 sequences are LGHDT and YNNKEL (reference sequence). The V gene lost 6 bases and the J gene lost 0 bases, with 17 bases spanning the gap. The CDR3 runs 16 residues.

The chain employs TRBV15 and TRBJ2-2, with D tentatively TRBD2 (5 bases). The V end was cut by 5 bases, the J end by 7 bases, with 11 bases between. CDR1 LNHNV and CDR2 YYDKDF come from the germline V gene (reference sequence). The CDR3 consists of 13 residues. CDR3 in DNA: TGTGCCACCAGCCCCAAAGGAGGCGGGGAGCTGTTTTTT. This sequence encodes CATSPKGGGELFF.